The 25 T cell receptor beta chains presented below share a single source sample, sequenced in a study of shared clonotypes between healthy human individuals (dated by TCRdb to 2020 to 2021). The library was made by the immunoSEQ multiplex PCR assay. Entries here come from immuneACCESS through TCRdb and include only in-frame sequences with V and J called. Some clones fail to appear in such tables; in the studies checked, an unresolved V gene covers under half of the shortfall, and the cause of the remainder is unknown. The sample records under 1,900,000 clones, 98% of which are singletons. 0.3% to 0.45% of the sample rests with the top ten. The sample consisted of naive CD4+ T cells sorted from blood. The sample's cell subset or site label, decoded: CD45RA+ positively selected. Every receptor here comes from a man aged 30 to 39 in good health.

This clone was seen only once. The chain employs TRBV28 and TRBJ2-3; 9 nucleotides agree with TRBD2. V shed 5 bases and J 1 base; nucleotides not matched to a gene: 10. The CDR3 consists of 17 residues. The V gene's germline CDR1 is MDHEN and CDR2 SYDVKM. The CDR3 is CASSTTWSGRRTDTQYF. The CDR3 region has the DNA TGTGCCAGCAGTACTACTTGGAGCGGGAGGCGCACAGATACGCAGTATTTT.

The CDR3 DNA reads as TGTGCCAGCAGCCGTCCCCGAACGGTTTACTATAGCAATCAGCCCCAGCATTTT. Its protein product is CASSRPRTVYYSNQPQHF. The gene calls are TRBV11-3 and TRBJ1-5; D unclear. CDR3 length: 18 amino acids. V lost 5 bases, J lost 0 bases, and 20 bases lay in between. Germline V lookup: CDR1 SGHNT, CDR2 YENEEA.

The chain joins TRBV5-6 to TRBJ1-2, with D possibly being TRBD1 (6 bases). This CDR3 is built from 15 residues. Trimming shortened V by 0 bases and J by 9 bases, and 18 bases separated the two germline ends. CDR1 and CDR2 from the germline V gene are SGHDT and YYEEEE. The CDR3 coding sequence is TGTGCCAGCAGCTTGGGGGGGCCCGGCCGAGTCAGCTACACCTTC. Amino acid sequence: CASSLGGPGRVSYTF. Supplemented by reference TRBV5-6 and TRBJ1-2, the full variable domain reads DAGVTQSPTHLIKTRGQQVTLRCSPKSGHDTVSWYQQALGQGPQFIFQYYEEEERQRGNFPDRFSGHQFPNYSSELNVNALLLGDSALYLCASSLGGPGRVSYTFGSGTRLTVV.

The gene calls are TRBV18 and TRBJ2-1; 9 nucleotides line up with TRBD1. CDR1 KGHSH and CDR2 LQKENI come from the germline V gene. The trim removed 2 bases at V and 5 bases at J, leaving 13 bases unmatched. This CDR3 is 18 amino acids long. The CDR3 reads CASSPTGGPRLANNEQFF. The CDR3 region has the DNA TGTGCCAGCTCACCAACAGGGGGCCCAAGGCTAGCTAACAATGAGCAGTTCTTC.

V usage is TRBV7-6 and J usage is TRBJ2-7; 7 nucleotides line up with TRBD1. Germline V gene sequence: CDR1 SGHVS, CDR2 FNYEAQ. J lost 0 bases, V lost 5 bases, and 19 bases had no gene match. The CDR3 extends over 19 amino acids. The CDR3 is CASSARLGAETGSSYEQYF. The CDR3 bases are TGTGCCAGCAGCGCCCGACTTGGGGCGGAGACAGGGAGCTCCTACGAGCAGTACTTC.

This clone was seen a handful of times. The sample holds other DNA sequences that translate to the same CDR3. The genes are TRBV5-4 and TRBJ2-3; weak D call: TRBD2 (5 bases). The germline V and J ends were trimmed by 2 bases and 1 base, with 5 bases remaining between them. Germline V gene lookup returns CDR1 SGHNT and CDR2 YYREEE (reference sequence). The CDR3 is 13 residues long. The DNA for the CDR3 is TGTGCCAGCAGCTTCGGGGGCACAGATACGCAGTATTTT. This encodes CASSFGGTDTQYF.

This chain connects TRBV28 to TRBJ1-1; D call uncertain. In germline, CDR1 is MDHEN, CDR2 SYDVKM. The CDR3 length is 14 residues. V shed 9 bases and J shed 8 bases, with 22 bases lying between them. The CDR3 is CASLPSGFNAEAFF. CDR3 nucleotides: TGTGCCAGTTTGCCGTCTGGGTTCAATGCGGAAGCTTTCTTT.

V is TRBV29-1 and J is TRBJ2-5; TRBD1 might be the D (5 bases). V lost 6 bases and J lost 5, with 22 bases in between. The V gene's germline CDR1 is SQVTM and CDR2 ANQGSEA. This CDR3 is 15 amino acids long. CDR3 amino acids: CSVVRDGFVGETQYF. In DNA form, the CDR3 reads TGCAGCGTCGTCAGGGATGGGTTTGTTGGGGAGACCCAGTACTTC.

The rearrangement joins TRBV7-8 to TRBJ1-3; no reliable D call. Trimming removed 1 base from V and 2 bases from J, with 9 bases in between. CDR3 length: 15 amino acids. Per the germline V gene, CDR1 is SGHVS and CDR2 is FQNEAQ. The CDR3 nucleotides are TGTGCCAGCAGCTTAGTCTCAGGAACTGGAAACACCATATATTTT. It yields the protein CASSLVSGTGNTIYF.

The chain employs TRBV27 and TRBJ2-1, with 15 bases identical to TRBD2. V was clipped by 3 bases and J by 10 bases; unmatched bases: 7. The V gene's germline CDR1 is MNHEY and CDR2 SMNVEV (reference sequence). The CDR3 contains 16 residues. CDR3 sequence (DNA): TGTGCCAGCAGTTTCTGGACTAGCGGGAGGGCCCGAGAGCAGTTCTTC. Protein product: CASSFWTSGRAREQFF.

The CDR3: CAIARSWGLAGHSSYEQYF. CDR3 coding DNA: TGTGCCATCGCAAGAAGTTGGGGACTAGCGGGACACTCCTCCTACGAGCAGTACTTC. This chain connects TRBV10-3 to TRBJ2-7; the match to TRBD2 covers 13 bases. The J segment lost 0 bases and the V segment lost 8 bases, leaving 16 bases of the junction unmatched. Germline loops: CDR1 ENHRY, CDR2 SYGVKD. The CDR3 loop spans 19 amino acids.

The V call is TRBV4-1, the J call TRBJ2-3, with D perhaps given as TRBD1 or TRBD2 (5 bases each). Trimming shortened V by 3 bases and J by 2 bases, and 12 bases separated the two germline ends. Germline lookup yields CDR1 MGHRA and CDR2 YSYEKL. This CDR3 comprises 15 residues. Here the CDR3 reads CASSQAGSPTDTQYF. The CDR3, as DNA: TGCGCCAGCAGCCAGGCAGGGAGCCCCACAGATACGCAGTATTTT.

Of note for this clone: The junction departs from the called germline gene at one end, perhaps through a read error. This rearrangement joins TRBV18 to TRBJ2-7; 10 bases map to TRBD1. CDR1 is KGHSH, CDR2 LQKENI, per germline. The CDR3 is 16 residues long. For the CDR3, the DNA is TGTGCCAGCTCATCCTTTCCGACAGGGGGCTCCGACGAGCAGTACTTC. Translated, it gives CASSSFPTGGSDEQYF. Together with reference TRBV18 and TRBJ2-7, the CDR3 gives the full variable domain: NAGVMQNPRHLVRRRGQEARLRCSPMKGHSHVYWYRQLPEEGLKFMVYLQKENIIDESGMPKERFSAEFPKEGPSILRIQQVVRGDSAAYFCASSSFPTGGSDEQYFGPGTRLTVT.

The chain couples TRBV5-4 to TRBJ2-1; 8 bases line up with TRBD2. Trimming removed 0 bases from V and 8 bases from J; junction bases left unmatched: 7. There are 15 residues in the CDR3. Germline V gives CDR1 SGHNT, CDR2 YYREEE (reference sequence). As DNA, the CDR3 is TGTGCCAGCAGCTTGGACGGGAGGGCCGAGTATGAGCAGTTCTTC. This encodes CASSLDGRAEYEQFF.

The rearrangement uses TRBV9 and TRBJ2-7, with 9 bases lining up with TRBD2. The CDR3 runs 17 residues. Germline assignment: CDR1 SGDLS and CDR2 YYNGEE. The V gene end was trimmed by 0 bases and the J gene end by 0 bases; junction bases not matched to a gene: 7. CDR3 protein: CASSVEGISGGSYEQYF. The CDR3 DNA is TGTGCCAGCAGCGTAGAGGGAATTAGCGGGGGCTCCTACGAGCAGTACTTC. The complete variable domain, with remaining parts taken from reference TRBV9 and TRBJ2-7, reads DSGVTQTPKHLITATGQRVTLRCSPRSGDLSVYWYQQSLDQGLQFLIQYYNGEERAKGNILERFSAQQFPDLHSELNLSSLELGDSALYFCASSVEGISGGSYEQYFGPGTRLTVT.

As for this clone: The identical CDR3 is also encoded by other nucleotide sequences in the sample. The V call is TRBV5-1, the J call TRBJ2-1; D gene unclear. This CDR3 comprises 14 residues. CDR1 is SGHRS, CDR2 YFSETQ, per germline. Trimming removed 4 bases at V and 0 bases at J, with 8 bases between. The CDR3 coding sequence is TGCGCCAGCAGCCCTGGAAGCTCCTACAATGAGCAGTTCTTC. Its translation is CASSPGSSYNEQFF.

This chain connects TRBV6-1 to TRBJ2-2; D is uncertain. V lost 4 bases and J 4 bases, leaving 16 bases between the germline ends. Germline V gene sequence: CDR1 MNHNS, CDR2 SASEGT. The CDR3 is made up of 16 amino acids. The DNA for the CDR3 is TGTGCCAGCAGTGCCCCGAGTGGGGTCCTCACCGGGGAGCTGTTTTTT. This codes for CASSAPSGVLTGELFF.

The J gene is TRBJ2-7, the V gene TRBV15; D assignment may be TRBD1 or TRBD2 (5 bases each). Germline V CDR1 and CDR2: LNHNV, YYDKDF (reference sequence). This CDR3 is 16 amino acids long. V dropped 1 base and J dropped 7 bases, with 20 bases sitting between them. The CDR3 bases are TGTGCCACCAGCAGAGGCGGACCCACTATCGGGGCGGAGCAGTACTTC. It codes for CATSRGGPTIGAEQYF.

The V call is TRBV6-4, the J call TRBJ2-2; D gene uncertain. From germline, CDR1 is MRHNA and CDR2 SNTAGT. Trimming removed 6 bases from V and 6 bases from J, with 17 bases in between. This CDR3 spans 15 amino acids. In nucleotides, the CDR3 is TGTGCCAGCAGCGCCCTTCCTGGGTTTGCCGGGGAGCTGTTTTTT. Its protein is CASSALPGFAGELFF.

The CDR3 DNA is TGTGCCAGCAGACTGACAGGGGGCGTACCTAACTATGGCTACACCTTC. It codes for CASRLTGGVPNYGYTF. The rearrangement joins TRBV28 to TRBJ1-2, with 10 bases matching TRBD1. Trimming took 6 bases from V and 0 from J; bases not matched to a gene: 7. CDR1 and CDR2 from the germline V gene are MDHEN and SYDVKM. The CDR3 runs 16 residues.

The rearrangement links TRBV6-1 to TRBJ1-5; no definite D call. In germline, CDR1 is MNHNS, CDR2 SASEGT. This CDR3 spans 16 amino acids. V lost 1 base to trimming and J lost 0 bases, with 10 bases between them. The CDR3, as DNA: TGTGCCAGCAGTGAAGGCTGGTCAACTAGCAATCAGCCCCAGCATTTT. Translating gives CASSEGWSTSNQPQHF.

The V and J genes are TRBV5-5 and TRBJ2-7; 8 bases map to TRBD2. The germline gives CDR1 SGHKS, CDR2 YYEKEE (reference sequence). With V trimmed by 0 bases and J by 4 bases, 12 bases remained unmatched. The CDR3 loop spans 17 amino acids. CDR3 in amino acids: CASSLATVAGKGYEQYF. The CDR3 bases are TGTGCCAGCAGCTTGGCGACCGTAGCGGGAAAGGGGTACGAGCAGTACTTC.

The gene calls are TRBV7-2 and TRBJ2-1, with a tentative D call TRBD2 (6 bases). The length of the CDR3 is 14 residues. V was trimmed by 5 bases and J by 4 bases, leaving 12 bases between them. The germline gives CDR1 SGHTA, CDR2 FQGNSA. The CDR3 coding sequence is TGTGCCAGCAGCAGGGACTTAGGTTACAATGAGCAGTTCTTC. Translating gives CASSRDLGYNEQFF.

Only one count was recorded for this clone. This rearrangement joins TRBV28 to TRBJ2-3; 8 bases are a match to TRBD2. This CDR3 region has 14 residues. Germline CDR1 and CDR2: MDHEN and SYDVKM. Trimming removed 6 bases from V and 4 bases from J; junction bases left unmatched: 6. The CDR3: CASRKRELADTQYF. Here the CDR3 DNA reads TGTGCCAGCAGGAAGCGGGAGCTAGCAGATACGCAGTATTTT.

The chain employs TRBV28 and TRBJ2-3; the D is unclear. The V end lost 1 base, the J end lost 6 bases, and 8 bases lay between the germline ends. The CDR3 totals 13 residues. The germline CDR1 and CDR2 sequences are MDHEN and SYDVKM. The DNA for the CDR3 is TGTGCCAGCAGTTTATTTTTCCCCGATACGCAGTATTTT. As protein: CASSLFFPDTQYF.